This T cell receptor (beta chain) was documented in a study of CD8+ T cells in alopecia areata. Extracted from the samples, RNA was reverse transcribed into cDNA to serve as the sequencing template. The assay was immunoSEQ multiplex PCR, and TCRdb's table has in-frame clones only and misses some. The table lists roughly 180,000 clones, roughly 50% of them singletons. Germline V gene lookup returns CDR1 GTSNPN and CDR2 SVGIG (reference sequence). Between the trimmed V and J ends, which lost 1 base and 5 bases, there was a span of 14 bases. The length of the CDR3 is 15 residues. Regarding treatment: oral pan-JAK inhibitor, 5-10 mg twice daily.

V and J are TRBV30 and TRBJ1-4; D not resolved. Sequencing was performed on CD8+ T cells sorted from blood, taken at week 24, from a patient treated with tofacitinib. This TCR was sampled from a human donor with alopecia areata. CDR3 nucleotide sequence: TGTGCCTGGAGTGCCACCAGGAGCACGAATGAAAAACTGTTTTTT. The encoded protein is CAWSATRSTNEKLFF.